Below are 2 T cell receptor beta chains sequenced from a single sample in a study of blood T cell repertoires in COVID-19. Clones were sequenced by immunoSEQ multiplex PCR, and TCRdb holds only the in-frame ones, with some missing. This table has 30,000 to 35,000 clones, around 90% appearing once. Sequencing was performed on peripheral blood. These TCRs come from a man in his fifties or sixties with COVID-19, enrolled during active disease.

The CDR3 loop is CASSKAKRSTYEQYF. The CDR3 DNA follows: TGTGCCAGCAGCAAAGCTAAGAGGTCTACCTACGAGCAGTACTTC. The chain couples TRBV21-1 to TRBJ2-7; the DNA was not used to check the table's D call, TRBD2. TRBV21-1 is tagged as a pseudogene. There are 15 residues in the CDR3.

The DNA for the CDR3 is TGCAGCGTTGACCATGGGACAGGGAGAGGCAATGAGCAGTTCTTC. Translation gives CSVDHGTGRGNEQFF. The rearrangement uses TRBV29-1 and TRBJ2-1, with 9 bases lining up with TRBD1. Looked up from germline, CDR1 is SQVTM and CDR2 is ANQGSEA. The CDR3 sequence is 15 residues long. Unmatched junction bases numbered 9, after V lost 3 bases and J lost 6 bases.